The 23 T cell receptor beta chains below all came from one sample that was sequenced in a study of blood T cells in healthy people across ages. Using a J-beta primer mix together with a sample-barcoded 5' primer, a second PCR was run for about 6 to 12 cycles. TCRdb reprocessed the 5' RACE reads with MiXCR, giving one entry per CDR3 protein. The repertoire holds under 1,000,000 distinct CDR3 sequences, with about 34% as singletons. The sample was blood. The receptors here all came from a man aged 18 to 29 in good health.

In this sample, this clonotype turned up many times. The chain uses TRBV7-2 and TRBJ2-7; possibly TRBD1 for D (6 bases). CDR1 SGHTA and CDR2 FQGNSA come from the germline V gene. This CDR3 is 16 amino acids long. V was clipped by 5 bases and J by 0 bases, with 17 bases between them. Here the CDR3 DNA reads TGTGCCAGCAGCGACATTTGGACAGTGAGCTCCTACGAGCAGTACTTC. Translating it yields CASSDIWTVSSYEQYF.

As to this clonotype: Its ends do not fully match the called genes, so a read error is possible. The V call is TRBV20-1, the J call TRBJ2-6; 11 bases match TRBD1. This CDR3 is 17 amino acids long. Per germline, CDR1 DFQATT and CDR2 SNEGSKA (reference sequence). CDR3 sequence (DNA): TGCAGTGCTCGGGACAGGGGGGTTAGCTCTGGGGCCAACGTCCTGGCTTTC. The encoded protein is CSARDRGVSSGANVLAF.

The V call is TRBV9, the J call TRBJ2-3; 7 bases match TRBD2. With V trimmed by 3 bases and J by 0 bases, 7 bases remained unmatched. CDR1 is SGDLS and CDR2 is YYNGEE in the germline V gene. This CDR3 spans 16 amino acids. In DNA, the CDR3 is TGTGCCAGCAGCGGAAGAAGCGGGGCGAGCACAGATACGCAGTATTTT. Residues: CASSGRSGASTDTQYF.

This clonotype was recorded once. The chain uses TRBV6-6 and TRBJ1-2, with D possibly TRBD1 on 5 matching bases. The length of the CDR3 is 15 residues. The V gene lost 6 bases and the J gene lost 5 bases, with 19 bases spanning the gap. Germline V lookup: CDR1 MNHNY, CDR2 SVGAGI (reference sequence). The CDR3 reads CASSPGRPGLYGYTF. In DNA, the CDR3 is TGTGCCAGCAGCCCGGGACGCCCCGGACTATATGGCTACACCTTC.

The J gene is TRBJ1-6, the V gene TRBV27; 9 nucleotides align to TRBD1. The CDR3 extends over 13 amino acids. Per germline, CDR1 MNHEY and CDR2 SMNVEV (reference sequence). V lost 10 bases and J lost 7; bases outside the gene matches: 5. DNA for the CDR3: TGTGCCACCCGGGACAGGGACAATTCACCCCTCCACTTT. This codes for CATRDRDNSPLHF.

This clonotype occurred a few times. The rearrangement joins TRBV6-5 to TRBJ1-6; D not certain. The CDR3 sequence is 15 residues long. The V end was cut by 6 bases, the J end by 10 bases, with 19 bases between. In germline, CDR1 is MNHEY, CDR2 SVGAGI. CDR3: CASSAAVRVKSPLHF. CDR3 DNA sequence: TGTGCCAGCAGCGCGGCCGTTAGGGTAAAGTCACCCCTCCACTTT.

This clonotype turned up a few times. The chain links TRBV7-9 to TRBJ2-5, with D possibly matching TRBD2 (5 bases). CDR1 and CDR2 from the germline V gene are SEHNR and FQNEAQ (reference sequence). With 4 bases removed from V and 2 bases from J, the gap between germline ends came to 11 bases. There are 14 residues in the CDR3. DNA for the CDR3: TGTGCCAGCAGCTACCCCCGAGGGCAAGAGACCCAGTACTTC. Translation gives CASSYPRGQETQYF.

This clonotype was found many times. J is TRBJ2-1 and V is TRBV3-1; 8 nucleotides align to TRBD2. Germline CDR1 is LGHDT and CDR2 is YNNKEL (reference sequence). The CDR3 contains 13 residues. Losses at the gene ends were 2 bases for V and 6 bases for J; bases not matched to a gene: 0. The CDR3 DNA reads as TGTGCCAGCAGCCAACGGGGGGGCAATGAGCAGTTCTTC. It translates to CASSQRGGNEQFF.

Concerning this clonotype: Because it lacks the conserved phenylalanine or tryptophan at the end, this CDR3 is likely a read error. The chain joins TRBV20-1 to TRBJ2-1, with no clear D. The J call is doubtful: the DNA matches TRBJ2-7 better. The length of the CDR3 is 14 residues. Per germline, CDR1 DFQATT and CDR2 SNEGSKA (reference sequence). The CDR3 DNA is TGCAGTGCTAGACAAGGGCACCCCTACAATGAGCAGTACTTA. It yields the protein CSARQGHPYNEQYL.

The chain joins TRBV5-1 to TRBJ1-1; 10 bases align to TRBD1. V lost 4 bases to trimming and J lost 0 bases; unmatched junction nucleotides: 6. CDR3 length: 16 amino acids. Per the germline V gene, CDR1 is SGHRS and CDR2 is YFSETQ. The CDR3 reads CASSPGTGDMNTEAFF. DNA of the CDR3: TGCGCCAGCAGCCCCGGGACAGGGGATATGAACACTGAAGCTTTCTTT.

The rearrangement links TRBV3-1 to TRBJ2-5; D perhaps matches TRBD2 (6 bases). The V gene's germline CDR1 is LGHDT and CDR2 YNNKEL (reference sequence). The CDR3 totals 16 residues. Trimming removed 0 bases at V and 4 bases at J, with 15 bases between. The CDR3 DNA follows: TGTGCCAGCAGCCAAGAGGACCCACTGGGGGGAGAGACCCAGTACTTC. Its protein product is CASSQEDPLGGETQYF.

The chain has TRBV14 and TRBJ2-3; 9 bases fit TRBD1. CDR1 is SGHDN, CDR2 FVKESK, per germline. This CDR3 is built from 15 residues. The trim removed 7 bases at V and 5 bases at J, leaving 10 bases unmatched. CDR3: CASNFRDRARDTQYF. The CDR3 DNA reads as TGTGCCAGCAACTTCCGGGACAGGGCCAGAGATACGCAGTATTTT.

The J gene is TRBJ2-3, the V gene TRBV10-3; D is perhaps TRBD1 or TRBD2 (5 bases each). Germline lookup yields CDR1 ENHRY and CDR2 SYGVKD. V was cut by 0 bases and J by 9 bases, with 10 bases left in between. CDR3 size: 13 residues. CDR3 loop: CAISESAGATQYF. The CDR3 nucleotides are TGTGCCATCAGTGAGTCCGCCGGGGCGACGCAGTATTTT.

This clonotype was counted ten times or more. V is TRBV12-3 or TRBV12-4 and J is TRBJ1-2; D not resolved. This CDR3 spans 14 amino acids. V gave up 1 base and J gave up 0 bases, with 6 bases separating them. DNA for the CDR3: TGTGCCAGCAGTTTAGGTAGTCCTAACTATGGCTACACCTTC. Its translation is CASSLGSPNYGYTF.

This clonotype was observed a handful of times. The V call is TRBV25-1, the J call TRBJ2-7; unclear D gene. The germline gives CDR1 MGHDK, CDR2 SYGVNS. V gave up 1 base and J gave up 4 bases, with 11 bases separating them. This CDR3 has 14 residues. DNA of the CDR3: TGTGCCAGCAGTGAATCCGGAGATGGGTACGAGCAGTACTTC. Translating it yields CASSESGDGYEQYF.

As to this clonotype: A much more abundant neighbour one base away suggests this may be a read error. The chain joins TRBV20-1 to TRBJ2-7; tentative D call: TRBD2 (6 bases). V was clipped by 0 bases and J by 1 base, with 16 bases between them. CDR1 is DFQATT, CDR2 SNEGSKA, per germline (reference sequence). The CDR3 covers 16 residues. The CDR3 DNA is TGCAGTGCTAGAGATGAAGTTGGGGGAGGATCCTACGAGCAGTACTTC. As protein: CSARDEVGGGSYEQYF.

This clonotype was seen only a few times. The gene calls are TRBV7-2 and TRBJ2-1; 8 nucleotides agree with TRBD2. Trimming cost V 3 bases and J 6 bases; bases outside gene matches: 7. The CDR3 has 15 residues. CDR1 SGHTA and CDR2 FQGNSA come from the germline V gene. The CDR3 is CASSFDAGGANEQFF. In DNA form, the CDR3 reads TGTGCCAGCAGCTTTGACGCGGGGGGCGCCAATGAGCAGTTCTTC.

This chain connects TRBV15 to TRBJ2-7; tentatively, D is TRBD2 (5 bases). CDR1 is LNHNV, CDR2 YYDKDF, per germline (reference sequence). This CDR3 comprises 14 residues. V was trimmed by 3 bases and J by 1 base, leaving 10 bases between them. CDR3 region: CATSRDFSSYEQYF. In DNA, the CDR3 is TGTGCCACCAGCAGGGACTTTAGTTCCTACGAGCAGTACTTC.

In its sample, this clonotype was seen a few times. The J gene is TRBJ1-6, the V gene TRBV4-3; D remains unclear. The CDR3 length is 17 residues. V dropped 5 bases and J dropped 3 bases, with 17 bases sitting between them. Germline V gene lookup returns CDR1 LGHNA and CDR2 YSLEER. The CDR3 DNA reads as TGCGCCAGCAGCGCCAGAGAACCGGGAAGCTATAATTCACCCCTCCACTTT. Its protein is CASSAREPGSYNSPLHF.

This clonotype was counted between two and nine times. A read error is possible here, since a much larger clone lies one base away. The chain carries TRBV7-2 and TRBJ1-1, with 7 bases lining up with TRBD1. Germline loops: CDR1 SGHTA, CDR2 FQGNSA. The J segment lost 0 bases and the V segment lost 6 bases, leaving 4 bases of the junction unmatched. This CDR3 is 14 amino acids long. CDR3 loop: CASRSGTVNTEAFF. The CDR3 DNA follows: TGTGCCAGCAGGTCCGGGACAGTGAACACTGAAGCTTTCTTT.

The V call is TRBV15, the J call TRBJ1-1; D is ambiguous. Germline CDR1 reads LNHNV; CDR2 reads YYDKDF (reference sequence). The CDR3 has 16 residues. The ends were cut back, 0 bases at V and 0 bases at J, with 11 bases in the middle. CDR3: CATSRDPGSLNTEAFF. The CDR3 nucleotides are TGTGCCACCAGCAGAGATCCGGGGTCGCTGAACACTGAAGCTTTCTTT.

The chain combines TRBV10-3 with TRBJ2-3, with D possibly being TRBD1 (5 bases). Germline V gene sequence: CDR1 ENHRY, CDR2 SYGVKD. V was cut by 7 bases and J by 1 base, with 15 bases left in between. This CDR3 region has 15 residues. The CDR3 DNA reads TGTGCCATCACTTCAGGGAATGAGGGCACAGATACGCAGTATTTT. Translation gives CAITSGNEGTDTQYF.

This clonotype was seen a few times. The chain links TRBV20-1 to TRBJ2-5; 9 bases are a match to TRBD1. The ends lost 1 base at V and 5 bases at J; junction bases unmatched: 11. The CDR3 runs 16 residues. Germline loops: CDR1 DFQATT, CDR2 SNEGSKA (reference sequence). As DNA, the CDR3 is TGCAGTGCTAGAGCCACCCGGGACAGGGTCATGGAGACCCAGTACTTC. Residues: CSARATRDRVMETQYF.